One and the same sample provided the 29 T cell receptor beta chains below, sequenced in a study of T-cell reconstitution after alpha-beta-depleted transplantation in children. During its preparation, the TCRbeta library received unique molecular identifiers. From the PCR reads, TCRdb called clonotypes with MiXCR, one entry per CDR3 protein. The sample yields about 610,000 distinct CDR3 sequences, over 9.5% seen once. Specimen: PBMCs from the stem cell graft donor, collected from the stem cell graft. The receptors originated from a human donor who donated a stem cell graft to a child with acute myeloid leukemia.

V and J are TRBV28 and TRBJ1-2; 9 nucleotides line up with TRBD1. This CDR3 comprises 14 residues. Trimming cost V 1 base and J 5 bases; bases outside gene matches: 2. CDR1 and CDR2 from the germline V gene are MDHEN and SYDVKM. The CDR3 sequence is CASSLSDRGYGYTF. CDR3 coding DNA: TGTGCCAGCAGTTTATCGGACAGGGGATATGGCTACACCTTC.

V usage is TRBV27 and J usage is TRBJ2-1, with TRBD2 matching over 11 bases. Germline V gives CDR1 MNHEY, CDR2 SMNVEV (reference sequence). CDR3 size: 15 residues. Trimming at V came to 4 bases and at J to 3 bases, leaving 2 bases not matched to a gene. The CDR3, as DNA: TGTGCCAGCAGTTCTAGCGGGAGGAACTACAATGAGCAGTTCTTC. Protein sequence: CASSSSGRNYNEQFF.

The chain is built from TRBV5-5 and TRBJ2-7; D is uncertain. V gave up 4 bases and J gave up 0 bases, with 14 bases separating them. This CDR3 region has 15 residues. CDR1 and CDR2 from the germline V gene are SGHKS and YYEKEE (reference sequence). The CDR3 sequence is CASSANFRLSYEQYF. In DNA, the CDR3 is TGTGCCAGCAGCGCAAACTTCAGGCTCTCCTACGAGCAGTACTTC.

The V gene is TRBV29-1, the J gene TRBJ1-5; tentatively, D is TRBD1 (6 bases). V was shortened by 4 bases and J by 2 bases, with 15 bases between the two germline ends. The CDR3 is 15 amino acids. The germline CDR1 and CDR2 sequences are SQVTM and ANQGSEA. The CDR3, as DNA: TGCAGCGTTGTACTGACAGGAGGGCGCAATCAGCCCCAGCATTTT. Translation gives CSVVLTGGRNQPQHF. Full variable domain (missing parts from reference TRBV29-1 and TRBJ1-5): SAVISQKPSRDICQRGTSLTIQCQVDSQVTMMFWYRQQPGQSLTLIATANQGSEATYESGFVIDKFPISRPNLTFSTLTVSNMSPEDSSIYLCSVVLTGGRNQPQHFGDGTRLSIL.

This clonotype was seen repeatedly, ten times or more. The V and J genes are TRBV20-1 and TRBJ1-2; no clear D gene. CDR3 length: 13 amino acids. Trimming cost V 1 base and J 4 bases, with 10 bases left between them. Germline assignment: CDR1 DFQATT and CDR2 SNEGSKA (reference sequence). This chain's CDR3 is CSARGTDSYGYTF. In DNA, the CDR3 is TGCAGTGCTAGAGGAACGGACTCCTATGGCTACACCTTC.

This clonotype has more than one count but fewer than ten. This chain joins TRBV7-9 and TRBJ2-1, with TRBD2 matching over 10 bases. V lost 6 bases to trimming and J lost 5 bases; unmatched junction nucleotides: 10. The CDR3 length is 16 residues. Germline-derived CDR1 and CDR2 are SEHNR and FQNEAQ (reference sequence). The CDR3 sequence is CASSPGTSVTDNEQFF. CDR3 DNA: TGTGCCAGCAGTCCCGGGACTAGCGTAACAGACAATGAGCAGTTCTTC.

This clonotype was detected many times. The rearrangement links TRBV20-1 to TRBJ2-1, with 7 bases that match TRBD2. V dropped 3 bases and J dropped 6; count of bases not matched to a gene: 5. The CDR3 totals 13 residues. Germline V lookup: CDR1 DFQATT, CDR2 SNEGSKA (reference sequence). The chain's CDR3 is CSASGRPTNEQFF. For the CDR3, the DNA is TGCAGTGCTAGCGGGAGGCCTACCAATGAGCAGTTCTTC.

The chain links TRBV12-3 or TRBV12-4 to TRBJ2-1, with TRBD2 matching 7 bases. The CDR3 is made up of 15 amino acids. V gave up 3 bases and J gave up 3 bases; unmatched junction bases: 5. The CDR3 coding sequence is TGTGCCAGCAGTTTTCAGATAGCGGGCTACAATGAGCAGTTCTTC. Its protein is CASSFQIAGYNEQFF.

In this sample, this clonotype turned up many times. The J gene is TRBJ2-3, the V gene TRBV20-1; the D gene is possibly TRBD1 (6 bases). V dropped 1 base and J dropped 2 bases, with 7 bases sitting between them. Germline assignment: CDR1 DFQATT and CDR2 SNEGSKA (reference sequence). The CDR3 length is 13 residues. CDR3 DNA: TGCAGTGCTAGAGGACAGGTCACAGATACGCAGTATTTT. This encodes CSARGQVTDTQYF.

In this sample, this clonotype turned up a few times. The chain has TRBV7-2 and TRBJ2-3; 10 positions match TRBD2. Germline V gene data show CDR1 as SGHTA and CDR2 as FQGNSA. This CDR3 is 15 amino acids long. Unmatched junction bases numbered 3, after V lost 5 bases and J lost 1 base. CDR3 region: CASSAGLAGTDTQYF. CDR3 sequence (DNA): TGTGCCAGCAGCGCCGGACTAGCGGGCACAGATACGCAGTATTTT.

In this sample, this clonotype turned up a few times. The V call is TRBV24-1, the J call TRBJ2-3; D is unclear. V was shortened by 5 bases and J by 5 bases, with 4 bases between the two germline ends. This CDR3 has 11 amino acids. Germline CDR1 and CDR2: KGHDR and SFDVKD. CDR3 nucleotides: TGTGCCACCAGTGTAAGAGATACGCAGTATTTT. Protein: CATSVRDTQYF.

The table lists this clonotype with a count of one. This chain uses TRBV7-3 with TRBJ2-6; the D is unclear. The germline CDR1 and CDR2 sequences are SGHTA and FQGTGA. V was trimmed by 6 bases and J by 0 bases, leaving 12 bases between them. The CDR3 spans 16 residues. DNA for the CDR3: TGTGCCAGCAGTCCTACCTCTAGCTCTGGGGCCAACGTCCTGACTTTC. Protein: CASSPTSSSGANVLTF.

This clonotype was observed at least ten times. The V call is TRBV29-1, the J call TRBJ2-7; 8 bases agree with TRBD1. The germline CDR1 and CDR2 sequences are SQVTM and ANQGSEA. The J segment lost 5 bases and the V segment lost 7 bases, leaving 7 bases of the junction unmatched. The CDR3 runs to 12 residues. CDR3 bases: TGCAGCGCAACAGGACAGGGCGACGAGCAGTACTTC. Its translation is CSATGQGDEQYF.

This clonotype was seen many times. The chain has TRBV28 and TRBJ2-5, with 11 bases matching TRBD2. Germline CDR1 reads MDHEN; CDR2 reads SYDVKM. The CDR3 is 17 amino acids. V gave up 1 base and J gave up 6 bases; unmatched junction bases: 10. DNA of the CDR3: TGTGCCAGCAGTTTATTCCGAACTAGCGGGAGAGGTCAGACCCAGTACTTC. This sequence encodes CASSLFRTSGRGQTQYF. The complete variable domain, with remaining parts taken from reference TRBV28 and TRBJ2-5, reads DVKVTQSSRYLVKRTGEKVFLECVQDMDHENMFWYRQDPGLGLRLIYFSYDVKMKEKGDIPEGYSVSREKKERFSLILESASTNQTSMYLCASSLFRTSGRGQTQYFGPGTRLLVL.

This clonotype was seen a few times. V gene TRBV6-1 combines with J gene TRBJ2-1; 15 bases align to TRBD2. Germline-derived CDR1 and CDR2 are MNHNS and SASEGT. The CDR3 loop spans 16 amino acids. The J segment lost 9 bases and the V segment lost 5 bases, leaving 8 bases of the junction unmatched. CDR3 nucleotides: TGTGCCAGCAGTCAAGAGGGGACTAGCGGGAGGAGTGAGCAGTTCTTC. It translates to CASSQEGTSGRSEQFF.

This clonotype was seen only a few times. The chain recombines TRBV19 with TRBJ2-1, with TRBD2 matching over 8 bases. J gave up 0 bases and V 7 bases, and 8 bases lay outside the gene matches. The CDR3 extends over 16 amino acids. Germline CDR1 and CDR2: LNHDA and SQIVND (reference sequence). The CDR3 is CASMEIAGLSYNEQFF. CDR3 nucleotides: TGTGCCAGTATGGAGATAGCGGGGCTCTCCTACAATGAGCAGTTCTTC.

The rearrangement links TRBV4-1 to TRBJ2-7, with 9 bases fitting TRBD2. CDR1 and CDR2 from the germline V gene are MGHRA and YSYEKL. Trimming took 4 bases from V and 3 from J; bases not matched to a gene: 7. This CDR3 region has 15 residues. Written as DNA, the CDR3 is TGCGCCAGCAGCCCGGGACTAGCTAGCCTCTACGAGCAGTACTTC. Protein product: CASSPGLASLYEQYF.

In this sample, this clonotype turned up a few times. The chain links TRBV20-1 to TRBJ2-5; the match to TRBD1 covers 7 bases. The CDR3 is 15 residues long. Per germline, CDR1 DFQATT and CDR2 SNEGSKA (reference sequence). Trimming took 3 bases from V and 5 from J; bases not matched to a gene: 12. The CDR3 here is CSARTGFDKFETQYF. CDR3 sequence (DNA): TGCAGTGCTAGGACAGGGTTTGATAAATTCGAGACCCAGTACTTC.

In this sample, this clonotype turned up a few times. The chain combines TRBV9 with TRBJ2-5; 7 positions match TRBD1. Trimming cost V 3 bases and J 0 bases; bases outside gene matches: 5. The CDR3 length is 15 residues. Germline CDR1 reads SGDLS; CDR2 reads YYNGEE. The chain's CDR3 is CASSGHRGNQETQYF. The CDR3 region has the DNA TGTGCCAGCAGCGGACACAGGGGAAACCAAGAGACCCAGTACTTC.

This clonotype showed up many times. V is TRBV20-1 and J is TRBJ2-7; 8 bases fit TRBD2. Germline assignment: CDR1 DFQATT and CDR2 SNEGSKA (reference sequence). J was trimmed by 6 bases and V by 8 bases; bases with no gene match: 12. The CDR3 is 13 residues long. Here the CDR3 reads CSSNSGTPSEQYF. As DNA, the CDR3 is TGCAGTTCTAATAGCGGGACCCCCTCCGAGCAGTACTTC.

The chain carries TRBV20-1 and TRBJ2-7; TRBD1 might be the D (5 bases). The germline V gene encodes CDR1 DFQATT and CDR2 SNEGSKA (reference sequence). Trimming stripped 8 bases from V and 0 bases from J, with 17 bases between. The CDR3 covers 14 residues. The CDR3 DNA sequence: TGCAGTCCCACAGCCCGACAGAGCTCCTACGAGCAGTACTTC. Residues: CSPTARQSSYEQYF.

This clonotype was counted between two and nine times. The V gene is TRBV3-1, the J gene TRBJ1-5, with D unclear. CDR3 size: 14 residues. V lost 3 bases to trimming and J lost 6 bases, with 12 bases between them. Germline assignment: CDR1 LGHDT and CDR2 YNNKEL (reference sequence). The CDR3 region has the DNA TGTGCCAGCAGCCAGGAAGGGAAGCGTCAGCCCCAGCATTTT. Translated, it gives CASSQEGKRQPQHF.

This clonotype has more than one count but fewer than ten. The chain employs TRBV9 and TRBJ2-5; a weak D match, TRBD1 (6 bases). The ends were cut back, 0 bases at V and 4 bases at J, with 10 bases in the middle. There are 14 residues in the CDR3. CDR1 and CDR2 (germline): SGDLS, YYNGEE. CDR3 loop: CASSVAQGGETQYF. Here the CDR3 DNA reads TGTGCCAGCAGCGTAGCACAGGGTGGAGAGACCCAGTACTTC.

The chain joins TRBV5-1 to TRBJ2-7; 11 nucleotides match TRBD2. Looked up from germline, CDR1 is SGHRS and CDR2 is YFSETQ. The CDR3 consists of 17 residues. With V trimmed by 0 bases and J by 1 base, 6 bases remained unmatched. In DNA form, the CDR3 reads TGCGCCAGCAGCTTGGCCGCCGGGACTAGCGGATCCTACGAGCAGTACTTC. Its translation: CASSLAAGTSGSYEQYF. Full variable domain (rest looked up from reference TRBV5-1 and TRBJ2-7): KAGVTQTPRYLIKTRGQQVTLSCSPISGHRSVSWYQQTPGQGLQFLFEYFSETQRNKGNFPGRFSGRQFSNSRSEMNVSTLELGDSALYLCASSLAAGTSGSYEQYFGPGTRLTVT.

This clonotype came up many times. The chain links TRBV20-1 to TRBJ2-1, with D maybe TRBD2 (5 bases). The germline gives CDR1 DFQATT, CDR2 SNEGSKA (reference sequence). Trimming cost V 5 bases and J 0 bases, with 17 bases left between them. The CDR3 is 16 residues long. The CDR3 bases are TGCAGTGCTCATAGATTAGGAACTAGCTCCTACAATGAGCAGTTCTTC. Amino acid sequence: CSAHRLGTSSYNEQFF.

This clonotype showed up many times. This chain connects TRBV10-3 to TRBJ1-1; 10 nucleotides align to TRBD1. The CDR3 runs 16 residues. Germline V gene sequence: CDR1 ENHRY, CDR2 SYGVKD. V lost 7 bases to trimming and J lost 0 bases; unmatched junction nucleotides: 8. The CDR3 DNA reads TGTGCCATCACGCCCGGGACAGGGGACGTGAACACTGAAGCTTTCTTT. Translating it yields CAITPGTGDVNTEAFF.

This clonotype came up a few times. This sequence joins TRBV29-1 and TRBJ2-6; unclear D gene. CDR1 is SQVTM, CDR2 ANQGSEA, per germline. The CDR3 runs 14 residues. V was shortened by 7 bases and J by 4 bases, with 14 bases between the two germline ends. The CDR3 DNA sequence: TGCAGCGGCAGAGACCCCTTAGGGGCCAACGTCCTGACTTTC. Encoded protein: CSGRDPLGANVLTF.

This clonotype was seen more than once but under ten times. The chain employs TRBV19 and TRBJ2-2; no definite D call. The CDR3 spans 12 residues. V lost 4 bases and J lost 6, with 6 bases in between. Looked up from germline, CDR1 is LNHDA and CDR2 is SQIVND (reference sequence). CDR3 bases: TGTGCCAGTAGTAGGCAGTCCGGGGAGCTGTTTTTT. Protein product: CASSRQSGELFF. Supplemented by reference TRBV19 and TRBJ2-2, the full variable domain reads DGGITQSPKYLFRKEGQNVTLSCEQNLNHDAMYWYRQDPGQGLRLIYYSQIVNDFQKGDIAEGYSVSREKKESFPLTVTSAQKNPTAFYLCASSRQSGELFFGEGSRLTVL.

The chain combines TRBV15 with TRBJ2-5; 7 bases align to TRBD1. CDR3 length: 15 amino acids. The junction had 10 bases not matched to a gene; V was cut back by 5 bases and J by 4 bases. CDR1 and CDR2 (germline): LNHNV, YYDKDF (reference sequence). CDR3 sequence: CATSGRSTGLETQYF. As DNA, the CDR3 is TGTGCCACCAGCGGACGCTCGACAGGGCTAGAGACCCAGTACTTC.